The 27 T cell receptor beta chains listed next were all sequenced from one sample in a study of T cell responses to AZD1222 COVID-19 vaccine. The method was immunoSEQ multiplex PCR; TCRdb's version includes in-frame clones alone and lacks a portion of them. The top ten hold approximately 0.52% of the sample, which has roughly 260,000 clones, 93% seen once. The sequences come from peripheral blood, collected on day 0 of AZD1222 vaccination. All receptors derive from an adult in good health.

The J gene is TRBJ2-7, the V gene TRBV5-1; D uncertain. V was clipped by 0 bases and J by 2 bases, with 12 bases between them. CDR3 length: 15 amino acids. Germline V lookup: CDR1 SGHRS, CDR2 YFSETQ. The CDR3 DNA follows: TGCGCCAGCAGCTTGGCCCCAGACCAGACCTACGAGCAGTACTTC. Residues: CASSLAPDQTYEQYF.

The chain carries TRBV3-1 (or the pseudogene TRBV3-2) and TRBJ2-2, with a possible D match to TRBD2 (5 bases). CDR3 length: 13 amino acids. V was cut by 8 bases and J by 5 bases, with 12 bases left in between. Per the germline V gene, CDR1 is LGHDT and CDR2 is YNNKEL (reference sequence). CDR3 sequence reads: CASSLGRTGELFF. In DNA form, the CDR3 reads TGTGCCAGCTCTCTGGGGAGAACCGGGGAGCTGTTTTTT.

The chain couples TRBV12-5 to TRBJ1-5; no firm D call. Germline V gives CDR1 LGHNT, CDR2 FRNRAP. The CDR3 totals 13 residues. V gave up 5 bases and J gave up 2 bases, with 7 bases separating them. CDR3 sequence (DNA): TGTGCTAGTGGTCCCGGGGGCAATCAGCCCCAGCATTTT. Residues: CASGPGGNQPQHF.

The rearrangement uses TRBV11-2 and TRBJ2-2, with D possibly matching TRBD1 (5 bases). The CDR3 consists of 15 residues. From germline, CDR1 is SGHAT and CDR2 FQNNGV. V shed 3 bases and J shed 6 bases, with 14 bases lying between them. Here the CDR3 reads CASSFLKGYAGELFF. The CDR3, as DNA: TGTGCCAGCAGCTTTTTGAAGGGGTACGCCGGGGAGCTGTTTTTT.

The J gene is TRBJ2-7, the V gene TRBV10-3; D remains ambiguous. This CDR3 spans 13 amino acids. Trimming cost V 3 bases and J 6 bases, with 12 bases left between them. CDR1 and CDR2 from the germline V gene are ENHRY and SYGVKD. The chain's CDR3 is CAISDLGLGEQYF. The CDR3 nucleotides read TGTGCCATCAGTGATTTAGGTTTGGGCGAGCAGTACTTC.

CDR3 residues: CASSQDQTGRETQYF. The CDR3 coding sequence is TGCGCCAGCAGCCAAGACCAGACAGGGAGGGAGACCCAGTACTTC. The chain links TRBV4-1 to TRBJ2-5, with D possibly TRBD1 on 7 matching bases. The CDR3 spans 15 residues. The germline V gene encodes CDR1 MGHRA and CDR2 YSYEKL. V was cut by 0 bases and J by 5 bases, with 13 bases left in between.

This rearrangement joins TRBV11-2 to TRBJ2-7; 12 bases align to TRBD2. This CDR3 spans 17 amino acids. Germline CDR1 and CDR2: SGHAT and FQNNGV. The V gene end was trimmed by 2 bases and the J gene end by 0 bases; junction bases not matched to a gene: 5. CDR3 region: CASSLSLAGGSSYEQYF. The CDR3 DNA reads as TGTGCCAGCAGCTTATCACTAGCGGGGGGCTCCTCCTACGAGCAGTACTTC.

The J gene is TRBJ2-7, the V gene TRBV12-3 or TRBV12-4; D not resolved. V shed 7 bases and J shed 5 bases, with 12 bases lying between them. The CDR3 runs to 12 residues. The CDR3 DNA sequence: TGTGCCAGCACCCTGGCCAACAACGAGCAGTACTTC. Its protein product is CASTLANNEQYF.

The CDR3 nucleotides are TGTGCCAGCAGCTTAAGGAGGGGGGCCTACAATGAGCAGTTCTTC. Protein sequence: CASSLRRGAYNEQFF. This sequence joins TRBV7-6 and TRBJ2-1, with D perhaps given as TRBD1 or TRBD2 (6 bases each). Germline V lookup: CDR1 SGHVS, CDR2 FNYEAQ. V gave up 2 bases and J gave up 2 bases, with 10 bases separating them. The CDR3 has 15 amino acids.

The genes are TRBV2 and TRBJ2-3; TRBD2 is a possible D gene (5 bases). The ends were cut back, 3 bases at V and 8 bases at J, with 15 bases in the middle. Germline CDR1 is SNHLY and CDR2 is FYNNEI. CDR3 length: 14 residues. The CDR3 DNA is TGTGCCAGCAGTGAGCAGTTCGCTGCGGGTACGCAGTATTTT. This sequence encodes CASSEQFAAGTQYF.

The chain uses TRBV5-1 and TRBJ2-5; possibly TRBD2 for D (5 bases). Trimming left V 4 bases short and J 8 bases short, with 15 bases between. From germline, CDR1 is SGHRS and CDR2 YFSETQ. The CDR3 spans 13 residues. DNA for the CDR3: TGCGCCAGCAGCCCCGCGACGGGGTTAACCCAGTACTTC. This gives the protein CASSPATGLTQYF.

J is TRBJ2-3 and V is TRBV7-2; the match to TRBD2 covers 8 bases. This CDR3 has 17 residues. The germline V gene has CDR1 SGHTA and CDR2 FQGNSA. With V trimmed by 0 bases and J by 4 bases, 9 bases remained unmatched. CDR3 region: CASSLAESGRGADTQYF. CDR3 DNA: TGTGCCAGCAGCTTAGCCGAAAGCGGGAGAGGGGCAGATACGCAGTATTTT.

The gene calls are TRBV28 and TRBJ2-5; the match to TRBD2 covers 12 bases. Germline CDR1 reads MDHEN; CDR2 reads SYDVKM. The CDR3 loop spans 16 amino acids. V lost 6 bases to trimming and J lost 5 bases; unmatched junction nucleotides: 10. For the CDR3, the DNA is TGTGCCAGCAGGCTCTGGACTAGCGGGGCGGGGGAGACCCAGTACTTC. This encodes CASRLWTSGAGETQYF.

The rearrangement links TRBV5-1 to TRBJ2-1; 14 nucleotides agree with TRBD2. V lost 3 bases and J lost 2; bases outside the gene matches: 4. CDR3 length: 17 residues. CDR1 and CDR2 from the germline V gene are SGHRS and YFSETQ. The CDR3 coding sequence is TGCGCCAGCAGCTGGGGGACTAGCGGGGGACCCTACAATGAGCAGTTCTTC. This translates into CASSWGTSGGPYNEQFF.

The rearrangement links TRBV5-1 to TRBJ1-1, with unresolved D. The germline gives CDR1 SGHRS, CDR2 YFSETQ. The CDR3 spans 13 residues. V was clipped by 0 bases and J by 6 bases, with 9 bases between them. CDR3 sequence: CASSLDRGSEAFF. The CDR3 DNA reads as TGCGCCAGCAGCTTGGATCGAGGTTCTGAAGCTTTCTTT. Drawing the rest from reference TRBV5-1 and TRBJ1-1, the complete variable domain is KAGVTQTPRYLIKTRGQQVTLSCSPISGHRSVSWYQQTPGQGLQFLFEYFSETQRNKGNFPGRFSGRQFSNSRSEMNVSTLELGDSALYLCASSLDRGSEAFFGQGTRLTVV.

The chain links TRBV3-1 (or the pseudogene TRBV3-2) to TRBJ1-1, with D unresolved. V was trimmed by 5 bases and J by 5 bases, leaving 12 bases between them. Germline lookup yields CDR1 LGHDT and CDR2 YNNKEL (reference sequence). The CDR3 totals 13 residues. CDR3 nucleotides: TGTGCCAGCAGCACCCTGCGGGCGACTGAAGCTTTCTTT. Translating it yields CASSTLRATEAFF.

The rearrangement uses TRBV2 and TRBJ1-2; the D is unclear. This CDR3 is 13 amino acids long. The germline gives CDR1 SNHLY, CDR2 FYNNEI. V lost 3 bases to trimming and J lost 2 bases, with 7 bases between them. The CDR3 spells CASSEDGNYGYTF. The CDR3 DNA reads as TGTGCCAGCAGTGAGGACGGAAACTATGGCTACACCTTC.

The chain couples TRBV7-3 to TRBJ2-3, with TRBD2 matching 14 bases. CDR3 length equals 18 residues. Germline V gene sequence: CDR1 SGHTA, CDR2 FQGTGA. Losses at the gene ends were 0 bases for V and 6 bases for J; bases not matched to a gene: 8. The CDR3 reads CASSLTLTSGGAMDTQYF. The CDR3 nucleotides read TGTGCCAGCAGCTTAACCCTGACTAGCGGGGGGGCCATGGATACGCAGTATTTT.

Only one count was recorded for this clone. The chain uses TRBV28 and TRBJ1-3; TRBD1 might be the D (5 bases). This CDR3 has 15 amino acids. CDR1 is MDHEN and CDR2 is SYDVKM in the germline V gene. Deletions cut 4 bases from V and 2 bases from J, with 12 bases between. The CDR3 DNA follows: TGTGCCAGCAGTTCGGGGGGTCCTCCTGGAAACACCATATATTTT. Its protein product is CASSSGGPPGNTIYF.

V usage is TRBV7-2 and J usage is TRBJ1-3, with a possible D match to TRBD1 (6 bases). Trimming took off 5 bases at V and 3 bases at J, with 14 bases between the two ends. Per germline, CDR1 SGHTA and CDR2 FQGNSA. There are 15 residues in the CDR3. The CDR3 nucleotides read TGTGCCAGCAGCACTGCGGGACACCTTGGAAACACCATATATTTT. Translating gives CASSTAGHLGNTIYF.

This chain uses TRBV5-4 with TRBJ1-5; no clear D gene. The V gene's germline CDR1 is SGHNT and CDR2 YYREEE (reference sequence). The CDR3 extends over 14 amino acids. The ends were cut back, 4 bases at V and 7 bases at J, with 15 bases in the middle. Written as DNA, the CDR3 is TGTGCCAGCAGCGACGGGTCTTCGGGACAGCCCCAGCATTTT. Its translation: CASSDGSSGQPQHF.

J is TRBJ1-6 and V is TRBV5-6; D remains unclear. The CDR3 consists of 16 residues. CDR1 is SGHDT, CDR2 YYEEEE, per germline. Between the trimmed V and J ends, which lost 6 bases and 5 bases, there was a span of 18 bases. CDR3 protein: CASNAREEGHNSPLHF. CDR3 in DNA: TGTGCCAGCAACGCGCGGGAAGAGGGTCATAATTCACCCCTCCACTTT.

The rearrangement joins TRBV6-2 or TRBV6-3 to TRBJ2-7; D might be TRBD2 (5 bases). V gave up 6 bases and J gave up 3 bases, with 21 bases separating them. The CDR3 runs to 16 residues. Germline V CDR1 and CDR2: MNHEY, SVGEGT. The CDR3 DNA sequence: TGTGCCAGCAGCCCTACAGCGGCGAACGGTTTCTACGAGCAGTACTTC. Protein sequence: CASSPTAANGFYEQYF.

The V gene is TRBV9, the J gene TRBJ2-1; 13 nucleotides match TRBD2. CDR1 SGDLS and CDR2 YYNGEE come from the germline V gene. The CDR3 sequence is 15 residues long. J gave up 13 bases and V 0 bases, and 7 bases lay outside the gene matches. The CDR3 nucleotides read TGTGCCAGCAGCGTAGGCGGGACTAGCGGGAAACTCCAGTTCTTC. This sequence encodes CASSVGGTSGKLQFF.

The chain links TRBV12-3 or TRBV12-4 to TRBJ2-5; D not certain. Between the trimmed V and J ends, which lost 6 bases and 13 bases, there was a span of 15 bases. CDR3 length equals 11 residues. The CDR3 here is CASSREIGLYF. In DNA, the CDR3 is TGTGCCAGCAGCCGCGAAATAGGGCTGTACTTC.

The V call is TRBV28, the J call TRBJ1-5; D ambiguous. The CDR3 is 14 amino acids. Germline CDR1 reads MDHEN; CDR2 reads SYDVKM. V was clipped by 5 bases and J by 0 bases, with 8 bases between them. For the CDR3, the DNA is TGTGCCAGCAGTACAGAGCCTAGCAATCAGCCCCAGCATTTT. Protein product: CASSTEPSNQPQHF.

This chain uses TRBV2 with TRBJ2-7; either TRBD1 or TRBD2 may fit D (5 bases each). CDR1 is SNHLY and CDR2 is FYNNEI in the germline V gene. The CDR3 length is 14 residues. The V gene lost 10 bases and the J gene lost 1 base, with 17 bases spanning the gap. The CDR3 sequence is CATRGEAKSYEQYF. CDR3 sequence (DNA): TGTGCCACCCGAGGGGAAGCTAAATCCTACGAGCAGTACTTC.